Listed below are T cell receptor beta chains from one sample, sequenced in a study of cytomegalovirus exposure and HLA in healthy donors. The assay was immunoSEQ multiplex PCR, and TCRdb's table has in-frame clones only and misses some. The table includes 95,000 to 150,000 clones, less than 85% detected once. The sequenced sample consisted of PBMCs. Source of these receptors: a woman aged 40-49 years in good health and CMV-seronegative. The CDR3 runs from the conserved cysteine through the conserved F or W. D genes are given only for firm matches. Size is omitted from some rows. Given values are once, few, many or a class for expanded clones.

j_call	clone_size	v_call	d_call	cdr3_aa	cdr3_nt
TRBJ2-1	-	TRBV5-1	-	CASSSSPGYYNEQFF	TGCGCCAGCAGTTCAAGCCCAGGTTACTACAATGAGCAGTTCTTC
TRBJ1-1	-	TRBV30	-	CAWSGNRRAAFF	TGTGCCTGGAGTGGAAACAGGAGGGCGGCTTTCTTT
TRBJ2-1	-	TRBV4-3	TRBD2	CASSQEGAGAYNEQFF	TGCGCCAGCAGCCAAGAAGGAGCGGGAGCCTACAATGAGCAGTTCTTC
TRBJ1-6	-	TRBV6-1	TRBD1	CASSEATGDNSPLHF	TGTGCCAGCAGTGAAGCGACAGGGGATAATTCACCCCTCCACTTT
TRBJ2-7	few	TRBV7-6	-	CASSSGMMYEQYF	TGTGCCAGCAGCTCCGGGATGATGTACGAGCAGTACTTC
TRBJ1-3	-	TRBV10-2	-	CASSDPASLGNTIYF	TGCGCCAGCAGTGACCCTGCCTCTCTAGGAAACACCATATATTTT
TRBJ1-1	-	TRBV9	-	CASSVVGENTEAFF	TGTGCCAGCAGCGTAGTAGGAGAGAACACTGAAGCTTTCTTT
TRBJ2-5	-	TRBV5-1	TRBD2	CASSLVGGGNQETQYF	TGCGCCAGCAGCTTGGTTGGCGGGGGGAACCAAGAGACCCAGTACTTC
TRBJ1-2	-	TRBV21-1	-	CASNQIPRDYGYTF	TGTGCCAGCAATCAAATCCCCCGGGACTATGGCTACACCTTC
TRBJ2-3	-	TRBV19	TRBD1	CASSIVGGQGGSFTDTQYF	TGTGCCAGTAGTATAGTAGGCGGACAGGGAGGCTCTTTCACAGATACGCAGTATTTT
TRBJ2-7	-	TRBV28	TRBD1	CASSSPDRGSDEQYF	TGTGCCAGCAGCTCGCCGGACAGGGGGAGCGACGAGCAGTACTTC
TRBJ1-1	-	TRBV19	-	CASSITGSEAFF	TGTGCCAGTAGTATAACAGGATCTGAAGCTTTCTTT
TRBJ1-3	-	TRBV30	-	CAWEQGNGNTIYF	TGTGCCTGGGAACAGGGAAATGGAAACACCATATATTTT
TRBJ1-2	few	TRBV7-8	TRBD1	CASSAGQGTGGYTF	TGTGCCAGCAGCGCCGGACAGGGTACGGGCGGCTACACCTTC
TRBJ2-5	-	TRBV6-5	TRBD1	CANKDRGSRETQYF	TGTGCCAACAAGGACAGGGGAAGTCGGGAGACCCAGTACTTC
TRBJ2-3	-	TRBV9	TRBD2	CASSAGLAGPTDTQYF	TGTGCCAGCAGCGCGGGACTAGCGGGGCCCACAGATACGCAGTATTTT
TRBJ2-7	few	TRBV6-6	-	CASSYSQTKSYEQYF	TGTGCCAGCAGTTATAGCCAAACCAAGTCCTACGAGCAGTACTTC
TRBJ2-5	-	TRBV5-1	-	CASSLTQGKIETQYF	TGCGCCAGCAGCTTAACACAGGGAAAAATAGAGACCCAGTACTTC
TRBJ2-7	-	TRBV9	-	CASSVAPGVVSYEQYF	TGTGCCAGCAGCGTAGCCCCGGGAGTCGTCTCCTACGAGCAGTACTTC
TRBJ1-1	-	TRBV6-5	-	CASSYRINRDTEAFF	TGTGCCAGCAGTTACCGAATCAACAGGGACACTGAAGCTTTCTTT
TRBJ2-5	-	TRBV29-1	-	CSVARGQTQYF	TGCAGCGTCGCCAGGGGTCAGACCCAGTACTTC
TRBJ1-2	-	TRBV27	-	CASRDGANYGYTF	TGTGCCAGCAGAGACGGGGCTAACTATGGCTACACCTTC
TRBJ1-3	-	TRBV29-1	-	CSAEGGGNTIYF	TGCAGCGCTGAAGGAGGGGGAAACACCATATATTTT
TRBJ1-1	-	TRBV18	-	CASSPPGSRDTEALF	TGTGCCAGCTCACCACCGGGCAGTCGTGACACTGAAGCTCTCTTT
TRBJ1-3	-	TRBV10-3	TRBD1	CAISGQGGIGNTIYF	TGTGCCATCAGTGGACAGGGGGGCATTGGAAACACCATATATTTT
TRBJ1-1	-	TRBV5-5	TRBD1	CASSLEGGQFGTEAFF	TGTGCCAGCAGCTTGGAAGGGGGCCAATTTGGAACTGAAGCTTTCTTT
TRBJ2-7	-	TRBV7-2	TRBD2	CASAEGGPYEQYF	TGTGCCAGCGCAGAGGGAGGGCCCTACGAGCAGTACTTC
TRBJ1-4	-	TRBV6-6	TRBD1	CASSQDRGHEKLFF	TGTGCCAGCAGCCAAGACAGGGGGCACGAAAAACTGTTTTTT
TRBJ1-2	-	TRBV7-2	-	CASSLVPSGSYTF	TGTGCCAGCAGCTTAGTGCCCTCGGGGAGCTACACCTTC
TRBJ2-3	-	TRBV7-3	-	CASSLWGGSDTQYF	TGTGCCAGCAGCTTATGGGGGGGCTCAGATACGCAGTATTTT
TRBJ2-1	-	TRBV6-4	-	CASRVGGKQFF	TGTGCCAGCAGGGTGGGCGGGAAGCAGTTCTTC
TRBJ2-1	-	TRBV5-1	-	CASSFGGHYNEQFF	TGCGCCAGCAGCTTCGGGGGGCACTACAATGAGCAGTTCTTC
TRBJ2-3	-	TRBV19	-	CASTSTDTQYF	TGTGCCAGTACTAGCACAGATACGCAGTATTTT
TRBJ1-5	-	TRBV7-9	-	CSSSEDRPVEPQHF	TGTTCCAGCAGCGAAGACAGGCCTGTAGAGCCCCAGCATTTT
TRBJ2-1	-	TRBV5-4	-	CASSLGGHRSYNEQFF	TGTGCCAGCAGCTTGGGTGGGCACCGCTCCTACAATGAGCAGTTCTTC
TRBJ2-7	once	TRBV27	TRBD2	CASSLEGLAGVASYEQYF	TGTGCCAGCAGTTTGGAGGGACTAGCGGGGGTAGCCTCCTACGAGCAGTACTTC
TRBJ2-5	-	TRBV28	TRBD2	CASSSPEGLAGRQETQYF	TGTGCCAGCAGTTCCCCCGAAGGACTAGCGGGGAGACAAGAGACCCAGTACTTC
TRBJ2-1	-	TRBV19	TRBD1	CASSPGQGLYNEQFF	TGTGCCAGTAGTCCCGGACAGGGTTTATACAATGAGCAGTTCTTC
TRBJ2-3	-	TRBV5-4	-	CASSLVLARTDTQYF	TGTGCCAGCAGCTTGGTGTTAGCGAGGACAGATACGCAGTATTTT
TRBJ1-5	-	TRBV19	TRBD1	CASTGTGGYNQPQHF	TGTGCCAGTACCGGGACAGGGGGGTATAATCAGCCCCAGCATTTT
TRBJ2-7	-	TRBV6-5	TRBD2	CASSYGLVNEQYF	TGTGCCAGCAGTTATGGACTAGTCAACGAGCAGTACTTC
TRBJ2-7	once	TRBV7-9	TRBD1	CASSLEGQGVNEQYF	TGTGCCAGCAGCTTAGAGGGACAGGGGGTCAACGAGCAGTACTTC
TRBJ1-2	-	TRBV7-6	TRBD1	CASSPYMGSGQDYGYTF	TGTGCCAGCAGCCCATATATGGGATCCGGACAGGACTATGGCTACACCTTC
TRBJ1-1	-	TRBV6-5	-	CASRRSWGENTEAFF	TGTGCCAGCAGACGCTCATGGGGGGAGAACACTGAAGCTTTCTTT
TRBJ2-7	-	TRBV2	-	CASLEGYEHYF	TGTGCCAGCCTGGAGGGGTACGAGCATTACTTC
TRBJ2-2	-	TRBV7-2	-	CASSTPAGELFF	TGTGCCAGCAGTACCCCAGCCGGGGAGCTGTTTTTT
TRBJ2-3	-	TRBV28	TRBD2	CASSPSGSDTDTQYF	TGTGCCAGCAGCCCTAGCGGGAGCGACACAGATACGCAGTATTTT
TRBJ1-1	-	TRBV5-1	TRBD1	CASSYQGENTEAFF	TGCGCCAGCAGCTATCAGGGGGAAAACACTGAAGCTTTCTTT
TRBJ2-2	-	TRBV7-9	-	CASSPTVGLRTGELFF	TGTGCCAGCAGCCCCACGGTGGGGCTTCGGACCGGGGAGCTGTTTTTT
TRBJ2-3	-	TRBV7-2	TRBD2	CASSLASGGTDTQYF	TGTGCCAGCAGCTTAGCTTCCGGGGGGACAGATACGCAGTATTTT
TRBJ2-3	-	TRBV5-1	TRBD2	CASSLGRGTFTDTQYF	TGCGCCAGCAGCTTGGGGCGGGGGACCTTCACAGATACGCAGTATTTT
TRBJ2-1	few	TRBV5-1	TRBD2	CASSLAPASGVYNEQFF	TGCGCCAGCAGCTTGGCCCCGGCTAGCGGGGTCTACAATGAGCAGTTCTTC
TRBJ1-6	-	TRBV7-3	TRBD1	CASTLTGVGGSPLHF	TGTGCCAGCACCCTCACAGGGGTGGGGGGTTCACCCCTCCACTTT
TRBJ2-4	-	TRBV23-1	-	CASSQSIGTRRLAKNIQYF	TGCGCCAGCAGTCAATCCATTGGGACAAGAAGGCTAGCCAAAAACATTCAGTACTTC